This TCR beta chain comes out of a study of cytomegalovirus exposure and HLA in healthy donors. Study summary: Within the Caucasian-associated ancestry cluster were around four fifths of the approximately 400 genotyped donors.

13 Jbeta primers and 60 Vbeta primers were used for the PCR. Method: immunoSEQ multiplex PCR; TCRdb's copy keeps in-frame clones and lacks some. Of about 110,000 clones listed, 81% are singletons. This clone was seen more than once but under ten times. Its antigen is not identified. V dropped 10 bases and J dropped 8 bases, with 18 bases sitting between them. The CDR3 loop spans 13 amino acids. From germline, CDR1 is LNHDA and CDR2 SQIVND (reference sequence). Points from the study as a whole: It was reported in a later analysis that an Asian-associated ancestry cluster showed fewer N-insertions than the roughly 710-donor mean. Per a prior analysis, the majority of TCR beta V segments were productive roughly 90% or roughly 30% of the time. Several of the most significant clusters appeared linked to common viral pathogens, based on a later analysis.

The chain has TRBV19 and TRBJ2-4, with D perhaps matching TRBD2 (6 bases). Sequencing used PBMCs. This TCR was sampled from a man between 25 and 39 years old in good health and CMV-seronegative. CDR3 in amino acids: CATIDSGGYIQYF. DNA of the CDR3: TGTGCCACCATAGATAGCGGAGGGTACATTCAGTACTTC.